The 15 T cell receptor beta chains below all came from one sample that was sequenced in a study of Graves' ophthalmopathy and Graves' hyperthyroidism. TCR beta CDR3 amplification used RNA transcripts. First-round RT-PCR with HTBI primers preceded a second-round multiplex PCR. TCRdb ran MiXCR on the multiplex PCR reads and lists one entry per CDR3 protein. The sample has 600,000 to 700,000 distinct CDR3 sequences; about 40% are singletons. The specimen sequenced was peripheral blood. These receptors all come from an adult man with Graves' ophthalmopathy.

The chain is built from TRBV10-3 and TRBJ2-7; the D call may be TRBD1 or TRBD2 (6 bases each). V lost 10 bases and J 3 bases, leaving 19 bases between the germline ends. From germline, CDR1 is ENHRY and CDR2 SYGVKD. The CDR3 is made up of 14 amino acids. The CDR3 nucleotides are TGTGCCACTGGGACAAGGGGCGGGATCTACGAGCAGTACTTC. As protein: CATGTRGGIYEQYF.

The chain carries TRBV12-3 or TRBV12-4 and TRBJ2-7; 7 bases fit TRBD2. The trim removed 3 bases at V and 3 bases at J, leaving 8 bases unmatched. The CDR3 has 15 amino acids. The CDR3 DNA is TGTGCCAGCAGTTTGGGGAGGGTTAGGATCTACGAGCAGTACTTC. Its translation: CASSLGRVRIYEQYF.

Ten or more counts support this clonotype. The chain uses TRBV20-1 and TRBJ1-6; D remains ambiguous. CDR3 length equals 14 residues. V dropped 2 bases and J dropped 7 bases, with 12 bases sitting between them. CDR1 DFQATT and CDR2 SNEGSKA come from the germline V gene (reference sequence). The DNA of the CDR3 is TGCAGTGCTAGATTGGAAGTTTTCAATTCACCCCTCCACTTT. Its protein is CSARLEVFNSPLHF.

This clonotype was seen many times. This CDR3 is CSARRDSSYEQYF. The DNA of the CDR3 is TGCAGTGCTAGAAGGGACAGCTCCTACGAGCAGTACTTC. The chain links TRBV20-1 to TRBJ2-7, with 7 bases aligning to TRBD1. Germline V lookup: CDR1 DFQATT, CDR2 SNEGSKA (reference sequence). Trimming took 2 bases from V and 0 from J; bases not matched to a gene: 1. The CDR3 consists of 13 residues.

This chain uses TRBV5-8 with TRBJ1-1; D perhaps matches TRBD1 (6 bases). Germline loops: CDR1 SGHTS, CDR2 YDEGEE. CDR3 size: 13 residues. Trimming stripped 4 bases from V and 8 bases from J, with 15 bases between. CDR3 in DNA: TGTGCCAGCAGCAAATATCAGGGGCGGGAAGCTTTCTTT. It specifies CASSKYQGREAFF.

This clonotype was picked up a small number of times. This could be a read error, since a much larger clone is one nucleotide away. V usage is TRBV7-2 and J usage is TRBJ2-5; 7 bases agree with TRBD2. The CDR3 runs to 14 residues. V shed 6 bases and J 0 bases; nucleotides not matched to a gene: 4. Germline CDR1 is SGHTA and CDR2 is FQGNSA. CDR3 sequence reads: CASSFLADQETQYF. Here the CDR3 DNA reads TGTGCCAGCAGTTTTCTAGCGGACCAAGAGACCCAGTACTTC.

This clonotype was detected a few times. The rearrangement joins TRBV9 to TRBJ2-7; 11 bases are a match to TRBD2. This CDR3 has 15 amino acids. J lost 2 bases, V lost 4 bases, and 5 bases had no gene match. Germline CDR1 SGDLS, CDR2 YYNGEE. This CDR3 reads CASSKTSGEPYEQYF. The CDR3 DNA is TGTGCCAGCAGCAAGACTAGCGGGGAACCCTACGAGCAGTACTTC.

In the case of this clonotype: This clone may be a read error of a much larger clone one base away. The V call is TRBV20-1, the J call TRBJ2-7; no clear D. The CDR3 is 12 residues long. The germline V gene has CDR1 DFQATT and CDR2 SNEGSKA (reference sequence). Trimming took 6 bases from V and 12 from J, leaving 21 bases between them. The CDR3 DNA sequence: TGCAGTGCGCAACCGTCCACTCCAGTGGCGTACTTC. Protein sequence: CSAQPSTPVAYF.

This clonotype was seen more than once but under ten times. The chain has TRBV6-1 and TRBJ1-6; 12 nucleotides agree with TRBD1. V lost 7 bases, J lost 9 bases, and 7 bases stayed unmatched. CDR3 length equals 15 residues. In germline, CDR1 is MNHNS, CDR2 SASEGT. CDR3 amino acids: CASNPGQGAVSPLHF. For the CDR3, the DNA is TGTGCCAGCAACCCGGGACAGGGGGCCGTTTCACCCCTCCACTTT.

This chain connects TRBV9 to TRBJ2-7; D ambiguous. The germline V gene encodes CDR1 SGDLS and CDR2 YYNGEE. V lost 2 bases and J lost 2, with 14 bases in between. The CDR3 has 15 residues. In DNA, the CDR3 is TGTGCCAGCAGCGTTTGGGCATCCGCGACCTACGAGCAGTACTTC. Residues: CASSVWASATYEQYF.

The rearrangement joins TRBV15 to TRBJ2-5, with D possibly being TRBD1 or TRBD2 (6 bases each). The CDR3 is 16 residues long. The ends were cut back, 5 bases at V and 7 bases at J, with 23 bases in the middle. The germline V gene has CDR1 LNHNV and CDR2 YYDKDF (reference sequence). The CDR3 DNA follows: TGTGCCACCAGCGAGTATCTACAGGGAGGCCGAGGGACCCAGTACTTC. This gives the protein CATSEYLQGGRGTQYF. The full variable domain, completed using reference TRBV15 and TRBJ2-5, is DAMVIQNPRYQVTQFGKPVTLSCSQTLNHNVMYWYQQKSSQAPKLLFHYYDKDFNNEADTPDNFQSRRPNTSFCFLDIRSPGLGDTAMYLCATSEYLQGGRGTQYFGPGTRLLVL.

The chain employs TRBV5-1 and TRBJ1-2; 9 bases are a match to TRBD1. The CDR3 has 16 residues. CDR1 and CDR2 from the germline V gene are SGHRS and YFSETQ. V shed 4 bases and J 4 bases; nucleotides not matched to a gene: 11. CDR3 sequence: CASSPSPGQGRYGYTF. CDR3 bases: TGCGCCAGCAGCCCCTCCCCCGGACAGGGGCGCTATGGCTACACCTTC.

V gene TRBV20-1 combines with J gene TRBJ2-7; D may be TRBD1 (5 bases). Looked up from germline, CDR1 is DFQATT and CDR2 is SNEGSKA (reference sequence). Trimming left V 0 bases short and J 7 bases short, with 16 bases between. The CDR3 has 14 residues. The CDR3 region has the DNA TGCAGTGCTAGAGATGGGGCAGGGCACAGGGAGCAGTACTTC. This gives the protein CSARDGAGHREQYF.

This rearrangement joins TRBV11-2 to TRBJ2-2; possibly TRBD2 for D (6 bases). V lost 4 bases to trimming and J lost 4 bases, with 16 bases between them. This CDR3 is built from 16 residues. CDR1 and CDR2 from the germline V gene are SGHAT and FQNNGV. This CDR3 reads CASSYFAGTATGELFF. DNA for the CDR3: TGTGCCAGCAGCTACTTTGCGGGGACGGCCACCGGGGAGCTGTTTTTT.

Notes on this clonotype: A read error may account for a junction end that differs from germline. The chain uses TRBV10-3 and TRBJ1-5; 7 nucleotides match TRBD1. The CDR3 consists of 14 residues. Germline CDR1 and CDR2: ENHRY and SYGVKD. CDR3 DNA sequence: TGTGCCAGCAGTGAACAGGGGTACCAAGAGACCCAGCATTTT. This sequence encodes CASSEQGYQETQHF.